This T cell receptor beta chain was recovered during a study of technical replicates of blood from a few donors. Clones were read by immunoSEQ multiplex PCR, and TCRdb kept only the in-frame ones, dropping some. Here the sample spans tens of thousands of clones, 92% being singletons. Germline-derived CDR1 and CDR2 are SGHRS and YFSETQ. Trimming shortened V by 7 bases and J by 0 bases, and 11 bases separated the two germline ends. The CDR3 is made up of 13 amino acids. The sequence was collected from a human donor in good health. This chain uses TRBV5-1 with TRBJ2-7; D may be TRBD1 (6 bases). Sequencing input: T cells isolated from PBMCs. CDR3 residues: CASQTGHSYEQYF. In DNA, the CDR3 is TGCGCCAGCCAGACGGGACACTCCTACGAGCAGTACTTC.